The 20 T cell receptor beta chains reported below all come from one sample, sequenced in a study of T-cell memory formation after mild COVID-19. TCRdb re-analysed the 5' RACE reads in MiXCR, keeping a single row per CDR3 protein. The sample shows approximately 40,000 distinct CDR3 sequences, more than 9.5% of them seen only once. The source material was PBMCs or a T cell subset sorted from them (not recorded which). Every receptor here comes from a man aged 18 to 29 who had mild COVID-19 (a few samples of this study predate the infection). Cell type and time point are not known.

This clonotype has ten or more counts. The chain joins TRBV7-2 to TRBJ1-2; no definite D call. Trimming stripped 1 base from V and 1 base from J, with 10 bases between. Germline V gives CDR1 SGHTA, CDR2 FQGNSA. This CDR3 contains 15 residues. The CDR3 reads CASSLGAPFNYGYTF. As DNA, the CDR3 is TGTGCCAGCAGCTTAGGTGCCCCATTTAACTATGGCTACACCTTC.

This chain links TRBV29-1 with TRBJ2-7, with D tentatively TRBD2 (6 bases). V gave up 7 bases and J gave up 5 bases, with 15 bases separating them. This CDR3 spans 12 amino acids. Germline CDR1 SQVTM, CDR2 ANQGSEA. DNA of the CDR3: TGCAGCGCCTGGGACTCAGGGAACGAGCAGTACTTC. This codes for CSAWDSGNEQYF.

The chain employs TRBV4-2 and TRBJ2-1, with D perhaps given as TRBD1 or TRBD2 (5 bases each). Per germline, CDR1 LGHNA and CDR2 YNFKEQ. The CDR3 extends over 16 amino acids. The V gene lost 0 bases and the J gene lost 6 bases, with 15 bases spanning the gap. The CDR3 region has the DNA TGTGCCAGCAGCCAAGATCCGCGACAGAGGGGCAATGAGCAGTTCTTC. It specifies CASSQDPRQRGNEQFF.

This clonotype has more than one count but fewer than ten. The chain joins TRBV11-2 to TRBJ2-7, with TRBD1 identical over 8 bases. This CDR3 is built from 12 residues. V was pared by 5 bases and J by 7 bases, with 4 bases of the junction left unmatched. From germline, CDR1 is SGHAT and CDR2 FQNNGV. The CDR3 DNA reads TGTGCCAGCAGCCGGACAGGGTGGGAGCAGTACTTC. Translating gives CASSRTGWEQYF.

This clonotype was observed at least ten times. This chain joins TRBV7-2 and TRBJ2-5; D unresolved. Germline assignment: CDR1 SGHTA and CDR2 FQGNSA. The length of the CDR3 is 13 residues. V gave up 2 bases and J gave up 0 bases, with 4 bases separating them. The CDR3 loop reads CASSLQYQETQYF. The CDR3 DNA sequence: TGTGCCAGCAGCTTACAGTACCAAGAGACCCAGTACTTC.

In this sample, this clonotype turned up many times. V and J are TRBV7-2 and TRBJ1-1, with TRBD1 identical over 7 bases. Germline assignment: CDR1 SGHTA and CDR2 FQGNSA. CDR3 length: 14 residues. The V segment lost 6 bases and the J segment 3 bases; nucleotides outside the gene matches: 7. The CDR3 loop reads CASRVPGQYTEAFF. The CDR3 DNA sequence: TGTGCCAGCAGGGTTCCGGGACAGTACACTGAAGCTTTCTTT.

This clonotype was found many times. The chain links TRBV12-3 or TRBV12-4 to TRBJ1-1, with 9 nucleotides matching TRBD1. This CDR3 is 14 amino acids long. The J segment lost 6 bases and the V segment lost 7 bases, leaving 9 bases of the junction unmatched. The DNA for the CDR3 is TGTGCCAGCACGGGCGGGACAGGGATATCTGAAGCTTTCTTT. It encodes CASTGGTGISEAFF.

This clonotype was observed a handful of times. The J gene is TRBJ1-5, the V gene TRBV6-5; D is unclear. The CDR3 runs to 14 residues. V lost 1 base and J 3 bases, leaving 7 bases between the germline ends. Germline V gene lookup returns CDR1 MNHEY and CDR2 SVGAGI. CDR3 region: CASSYLSVNQPQHF. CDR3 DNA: TGTGCCAGCAGTTACTTGTCAGTCAATCAGCCCCAGCATTTT.

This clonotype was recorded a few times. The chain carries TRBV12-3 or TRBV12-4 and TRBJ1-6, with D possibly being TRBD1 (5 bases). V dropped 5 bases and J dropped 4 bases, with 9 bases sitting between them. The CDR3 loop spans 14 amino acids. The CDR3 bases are TGTGCCAGCAGTGGAACAGGTTATAATTCACCCCTCCACTTT. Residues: CASSGTGYNSPLHF.

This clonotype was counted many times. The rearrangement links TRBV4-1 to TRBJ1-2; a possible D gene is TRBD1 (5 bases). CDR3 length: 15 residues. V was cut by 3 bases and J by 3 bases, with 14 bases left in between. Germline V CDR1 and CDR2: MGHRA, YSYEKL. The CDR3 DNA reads TGCGCCAGCAGCCATTCCCGGGACGGAGACTATGGCTACACCTTC. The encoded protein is CASSHSRDGDYGYTF.

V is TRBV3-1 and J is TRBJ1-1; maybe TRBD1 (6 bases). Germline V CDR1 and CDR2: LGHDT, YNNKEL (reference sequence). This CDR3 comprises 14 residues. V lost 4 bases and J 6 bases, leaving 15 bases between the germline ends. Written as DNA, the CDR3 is TGTGCCAGCAGCCGAGGACAGTCGGTGGCTGAAGCTTTCTTT. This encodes CASSRGQSVAEAFF.

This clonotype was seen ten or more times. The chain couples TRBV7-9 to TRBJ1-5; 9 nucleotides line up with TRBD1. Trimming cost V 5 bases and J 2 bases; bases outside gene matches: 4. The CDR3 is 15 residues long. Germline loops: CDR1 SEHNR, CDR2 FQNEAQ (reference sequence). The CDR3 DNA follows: TGTGCCAGCAGCCTGACAGGGGGAGGCAATCAGCCCCAGCATTTT. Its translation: CASSLTGGGNQPQHF.

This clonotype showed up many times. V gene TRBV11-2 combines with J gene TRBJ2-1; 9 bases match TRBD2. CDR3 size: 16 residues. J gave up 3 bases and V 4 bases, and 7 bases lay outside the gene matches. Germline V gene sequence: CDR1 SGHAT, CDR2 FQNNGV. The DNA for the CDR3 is TGTGCCAGCAGCTCCGTAGCGGGGGCCTACTACAATGAGCAGTTCTTC. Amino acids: CASSSVAGAYYNEQFF. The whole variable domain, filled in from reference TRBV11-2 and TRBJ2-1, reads EAGVAQSPRYKIIEKRQSVAFWCNPISGHATLYWYQQILGQGPKLLIQFQNNGVVDDSQLPKDRFSAERLKGVDSTLKIQPAKLEDSAVYLCASSSVAGAYYNEQFFGPGTRLTVL.

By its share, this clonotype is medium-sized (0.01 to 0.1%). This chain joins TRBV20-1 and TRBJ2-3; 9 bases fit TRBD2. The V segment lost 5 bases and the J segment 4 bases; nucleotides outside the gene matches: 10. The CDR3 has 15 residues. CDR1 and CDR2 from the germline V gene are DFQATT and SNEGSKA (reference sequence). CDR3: CSAPWAGGPADTQYF. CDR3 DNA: TGCAGTGCTCCCTGGGCGGGGGGGCCGGCAGATACGCAGTATTTT.

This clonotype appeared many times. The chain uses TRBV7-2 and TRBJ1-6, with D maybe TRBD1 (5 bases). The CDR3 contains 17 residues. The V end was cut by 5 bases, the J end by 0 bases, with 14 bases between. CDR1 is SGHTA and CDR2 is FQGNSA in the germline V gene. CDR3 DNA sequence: TGTGCCAGCAGCCCGACAGCCATGAGCTCCTATAATTCACCCCTCCACTTT. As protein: CASSPTAMSSYNSPLHF. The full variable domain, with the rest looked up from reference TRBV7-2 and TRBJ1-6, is GAGVSQSPSNKVTEKGKDVELRCDPISGHTALYWYRQSLGQGLEFLIYFQGNSAPDKSGLPSDRFSAERTGGSVSTLTIQRTQQEDSAVYLCASSPTAMSSYNSPLHFGNGTRLTVT.

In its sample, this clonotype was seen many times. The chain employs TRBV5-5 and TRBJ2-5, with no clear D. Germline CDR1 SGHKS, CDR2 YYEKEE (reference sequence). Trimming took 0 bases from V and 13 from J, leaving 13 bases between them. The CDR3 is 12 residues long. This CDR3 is CASSLEARSPYF. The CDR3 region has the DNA TGTGCCAGCAGCTTGGAGGCTAGGTCTCCGTACTTC.

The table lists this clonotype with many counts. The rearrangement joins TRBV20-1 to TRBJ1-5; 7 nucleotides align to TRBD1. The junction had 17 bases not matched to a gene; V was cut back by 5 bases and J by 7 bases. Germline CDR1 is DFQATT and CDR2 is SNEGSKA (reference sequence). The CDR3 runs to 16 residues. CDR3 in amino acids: CSAAGRQGGRGQPQHF. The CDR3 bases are TGCAGTGCTGCGGGAAGACAGGGAGGACGAGGGCAGCCCCAGCATTTT.

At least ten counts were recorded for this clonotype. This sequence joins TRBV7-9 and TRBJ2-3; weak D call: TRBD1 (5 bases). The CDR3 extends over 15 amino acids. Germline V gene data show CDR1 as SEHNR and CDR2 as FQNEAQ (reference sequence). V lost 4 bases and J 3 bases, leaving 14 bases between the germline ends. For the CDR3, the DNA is TGTGCCAGCAGCTCTCAGGGAAGGGGAACAGATACGCAGTATTTT. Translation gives CASSSQGRGTDTQYF. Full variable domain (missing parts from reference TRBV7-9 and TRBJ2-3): DTGVSQNPRHKITKRGQNVTFRCDPISEHNRLYWYRQTLGQGPEFLTYFQNEAQLEKSRLLSDRFSAERPKGSFSTLEIQRTEQGDSAMYLCASSSQGRGTDTQYFGPGTRLTVL.

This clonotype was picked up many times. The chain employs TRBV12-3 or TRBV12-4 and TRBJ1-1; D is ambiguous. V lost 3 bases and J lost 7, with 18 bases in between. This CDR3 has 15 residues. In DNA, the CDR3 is TGTGCCAGCAGTTTCCCCGGTGGGCTGATTTTTGAAGCTTTCTTT. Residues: CASSFPGGLIFEAFF.

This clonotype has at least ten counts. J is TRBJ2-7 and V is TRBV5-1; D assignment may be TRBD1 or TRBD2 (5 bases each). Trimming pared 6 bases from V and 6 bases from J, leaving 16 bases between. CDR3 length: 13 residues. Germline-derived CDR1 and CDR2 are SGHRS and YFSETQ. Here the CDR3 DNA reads TGCGCCAGCACCCTTGTATCGGGGCGCGAGCAGTACTTC. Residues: CASTLVSGREQYF.